This entry lists 23 T cell receptor beta chains sequenced from one sample in a study of technical replicates of blood from several donors. Generated by immunoSEQ multiplex PCR, the TCRdb table keeps only in-frame clones and is missing some. The sample lists some 70,000 clones; approximately 97% were seen once. The specimen was T cells isolated from PBMCs. The receptors originated from a human donor in good health.

A single count supports this clone. The V call is TRBV9, the J call TRBJ1-1; possibly TRBD1 for D (6 bases). Between the trimmed V and J ends, which lost 5 bases and 3 bases, there was a span of 11 bases. Germline V gene sequence: CDR1 SGDLS, CDR2 YYNGEE. The CDR3 consists of 13 residues. The CDR3: CASRRGIDTEAFF. The CDR3 region has the DNA TGTGCCAGCAGGAGGGGGATTGACACTGAAGCTTTCTTT.

The V call is TRBV29-1, the J call TRBJ1-3, with D tentatively TRBD1 (5 bases). V was shortened by 7 bases and J by 1 base, with 11 bases between the two germline ends. The CDR3 is made up of 13 amino acids. Germline lookup yields CDR1 SQVTM and CDR2 ANQGSEA. The CDR3 reads CSAHQGSGNTIYF. CDR3 DNA: TGCAGCGCCCATCAGGGTTCTGGAAACACCATATATTTT. The variable domain in full, with the rest retrieved from reference TRBV29-1 and TRBJ1-3, is SAVISQKPSRDICQRGTSLTIQCQVDSQVTMMFWYRQQPGQSLTLIATANQGSEATYESGFVIDKFPISRPNLTFSTLTVSNMSPEDSSIYLCSAHQGSGNTIYFGEGSWLTVV.

This sequence joins TRBV19 and TRBJ2-4; TRBD1 matches at 7 bases. The V and J ends lost 5 bases and 6 bases, in that order; junction bases with no gene match: 10. The CDR3 runs 15 residues. The germline CDR1 and CDR2 sequences are LNHDA and SQIVND (reference sequence). CDR3 bases: TGTGCCAGTAGTGGCCTCGACAGGGTAGGAAACATTCAGTACTTC. Its translation: CASSGLDRVGNIQYF.

This chain links TRBV6-1 with TRBJ1-4; the D is unclear. There are 13 residues in the CDR3. CDR1 and CDR2 from the germline V gene are MNHNS and SASEGT. V was clipped by 6 bases and J by 3 bases, with 8 bases between them. CDR3 coding DNA: TGTGCCAGCAGAGAATACTCTAATGAAAAACTGTTTTTT. Protein product: CASREYSNEKLFF.

The chain employs TRBV21-1 and TRBJ2-7; the table's D call, TRBD2, has no DNA check behind it. TRBV21-1 represents a pseudogene. CDR3 length: 14 amino acids. This chain's CDR3 is CASSNLALPYEQYF. The CDR3 DNA sequence: TGTGCCAGCAGCAATTTAGCTTTACCCTACGAGCAGTACTTC.

J is TRBJ2-2 and V is TRBV5-8; possible D gene TRBD2, 5 bases. Germline assignment: CDR1 SGHTS and CDR2 YDEGEE. The ends were cut back, 9 bases at V and 5 bases at J, with 20 bases in the middle. CDR3 length: 15 amino acids. CDR3 sequence reads: CAISQGRVWTGELFF. CDR3 in DNA: TGTGCCATCTCTCAAGGGCGGGTATGGACCGGGGAGCTGTTTTTT.

The chain combines TRBV28 with TRBJ1-1, with 8 bases identical to TRBD1. The CDR3 is 13 residues long. Looked up from germline, CDR1 is MDHEN and CDR2 is SYDVKM. Trimming took 8 bases from V and 5 from J; bases not matched to a gene: 7. The CDR3 nucleotides read TGTGCCAGCTCTGTTCAGGGGGCTACTGAAGCTTTCTTT. It specifies CASSVQGATEAFF.

Turning to this clone: Mismatch with germline at one junction end may stem from a read error. The gene calls are TRBV9 and TRBJ1-5, with D possibly TRBD1 on 5 matching bases. This CDR3 is built from 14 residues. The germline CDR1 and CDR2 sequences are SGDLS and YYNGEE. DNA of the CDR3: TGTGCCAGCAGCGTAGGGCAGGGCAACCAGCCCCAGCATTTT. As protein: CASSVGQGNQPQHF.

This clone showed up just a few times. This chain links TRBV4-2 with TRBJ2-5, with 7 bases fitting TRBD2. Trimming cost V 4 bases and J 4 bases; bases outside gene matches: 3. Germline V CDR1 and CDR2: LGHNA, YNFKEQ. This CDR3 has 13 residues. This CDR3 reads CASSLVAGETQYF. CDR3 coding DNA: TGTGCCAGCAGCCTCGTAGCGGGAGAGACCCAGTACTTC.

This clone was picked up one time. This chain links TRBV2 with TRBJ2-7, with TRBD2 identical over 10 bases. CDR3 length: 14 residues. CDR1 SNHLY and CDR2 FYNNEI come from the germline V gene. With V trimmed by 9 bases and J by 7 bases, 12 bases remained unmatched. As DNA, the CDR3 is TGTGCCAGTACTAGACAGGCACTAGCGGGAGAGCAGTACTTC. The encoded protein is CASTRQALAGEQYF.

CDR3 residues: CASSFIEGTDYGYTF. The CDR3 region has the DNA TGTGCCAGCAGTTTCATAGAGGGGACAGACTATGGCTACACCTTC. The rearrangement links TRBV28 to TRBJ1-2, with 7 bases matching TRBD1. The CDR3 spans 15 residues. In germline, CDR1 is MDHEN, CDR2 SYDVKM. V shed 3 bases and J 3 bases; nucleotides not matched to a gene: 7.

The chain employs TRBV28 and TRBJ2-3; the D gene is possibly TRBD1 (6 bases). The CDR3 totals 15 residues. Germline lookup yields CDR1 MDHEN and CDR2 SYDVKM. Deletions cut 4 bases from V and 1 base from J, with 12 bases between. CDR3 in amino acids: CASSSQGEGTDTQYF. The DNA for the CDR3 is TGTGCCAGCAGTTCACAGGGAGAGGGCACAGATACGCAGTATTTT.

V gene TRBV30 combines with J gene TRBJ1-1; TRBD1 aligns across 9 bases. The CDR3 spans 14 residues. CDR1 is GTSNPN, CDR2 SVGIG, per germline (reference sequence). V dropped 2 bases and J dropped 5; count of bases not matched to a gene: 6. This CDR3 reads CAWSNTGGITEAFF. The CDR3 DNA follows: TGTGCCTGGAGTAATACAGGGGGCATTACTGAAGCTTTCTTT. Full variable domain (missing parts from reference TRBV30 and TRBJ1-1): SQTIHQWPATLVQPVGSPLSLECTVEGTSNPNLYWYRQAAGRGLQLLFYSVGIGQISSEVPQNLSASRPQDRQFILSSKKLLLSDSGFYLCAWSNTGGITEAFFGQGTRLTVV.

The chain has TRBV4-3 and TRBJ1-2; no clear D. Germline CDR1 reads LGHNA; CDR2 reads YSLEER. This CDR3 region has 14 residues. Deletions cut 0 bases from V and 4 bases from J, with 9 bases between. The chain's CDR3 is CASSQERVRYGYTF. CDR3 nucleotides: TGCGCCAGCAGCCAAGAGAGAGTCCGCTATGGCTACACCTTC.

The V call is TRBV5-4, the J call TRBJ2-1; 8 bases are shared with TRBD2. The trim removed 2 bases at V and 6 bases at J, leaving 1 base unmatched. Germline lookup yields CDR1 SGHNT and CDR2 YYREEE (reference sequence). This CDR3 has 13 amino acids. CDR3 sequence: CASSFGLANEQFF. CDR3 DNA sequence: TGTGCCAGCAGCTTCGGACTAGCCAATGAGCAGTTCTTC.

The CDR3 coding sequence is TGTGCCAGCAGTGGCGGCCCGGGTCAGCCCCAGCATTTT. Its translation is CASSGGPGQPQHF. V usage is TRBV6-4 and J usage is TRBJ1-5; no clear D. The CDR3 totals 13 residues. V was shortened by 4 bases and J by 6 bases, with 10 bases between the two germline ends. Germline V gene lookup returns CDR1 MRHNA and CDR2 SNTAGT.

The J gene is TRBJ1-1, the V gene TRBV5-6; 12 bases match TRBD1. The CDR3 has 14 residues. The junction had 1 base not matched to a gene; V was cut back by 3 bases and J by 4 bases. Germline V gives CDR1 SGHDT, CDR2 YYEEEE. The DNA of the CDR3 is TGTGCCAGCAGCTGGGACAGGGGGCTCACTGAAGCTTTCTTT. Protein: CASSWDRGLTEAFF.

V gene TRBV19 combines with J gene TRBJ2-7; 7 bases line up with TRBD2. V lost 1 base to trimming and J lost 6 bases; unmatched junction nucleotides: 12. Germline loops: CDR1 LNHDA, CDR2 SQIVND (reference sequence). The CDR3 is made up of 16 amino acids. CDR3 DNA sequence: TGTGCCAGTAGTATAGGACTAGCCTCCTCCGAGTGCGAGCAGTACTTC. As protein: CASSIGLASSECEQYF.

V is TRBV5-1 and J is TRBJ2-7; 9 bases line up with TRBD1. CDR3 length equals 15 residues. Germline loops: CDR1 SGHRS, CDR2 YFSETQ. V was clipped by 3 bases and J by 4 bases; unmatched bases: 8. The CDR3 sequence: CASSYRTGDQYEQYF. In DNA, the CDR3 is TGCGCCAGCAGCTACCGGACAGGGGATCAGTACGAGCAGTACTTC. Variable domain in full (rest from reference TRBV5-1 and TRBJ2-7): KAGVTQTPRYLIKTRGQQVTLSCSPISGHRSVSWYQQTPGQGLQFLFEYFSETQRNKGNFPGRFSGRQFSNSRSEMNVSTLELGDSALYLCASSYRTGDQYEQYFGPGTRLTVT.

This clone appeared a single time. V usage is TRBV2 and J usage is TRBJ2-7, with 11 bases lining up with TRBD2. This CDR3 has 14 amino acids. Trimming took 8 bases from V and 0 from J; bases not matched to a gene: 3. From germline, CDR1 is SNHLY and CDR2 FYNNEI. The CDR3 DNA sequence: TGTGCCAGCGTGGGGACTAGCGGCTCCTACGAGCAGTACTTC. This sequence encodes CASVGTSGSYEQYF.

V is TRBV5-1 and J is TRBJ1-1; the D is unclear. Germline V CDR1 and CDR2: SGHRS, YFSETQ. The V gene lost 1 base and the J gene lost 0 bases, with 7 bases spanning the gap. This CDR3 comprises 14 residues. Here the CDR3 DNA reads TGCGCCAGCAGCTTGAGCGGATTGAACACTGAAGCTTTCTTT. Translated: CASSLSGLNTEAFF.

The rearrangement uses TRBV30 and TRBJ1-1, with TRBD1 matching over 9 bases. The germline gives CDR1 GTSNPN, CDR2 SVGIG (reference sequence). The V gene end was trimmed by 2 bases and the J gene end by 5 bases; junction bases not matched to a gene: 15. The CDR3 spans 17 residues. The CDR3 here is CAWSPRDRVFYRTEAFF. The CDR3, as DNA: TGTGCCTGGAGTCCCCGGGACAGGGTATTTTATAGGACTGAAGCTTTCTTT.

The chain is built from TRBV5-4 and TRBJ2-7; TRBD2 agrees at 12 bases. CDR1 and CDR2 (germline): SGHNT, YYREEE (reference sequence). After removal of 4 bases from V and 5 bases from J, the junction contained 10 bases not matched to a gene. This CDR3 has 16 amino acids. CDR3 DNA sequence: TGTGCCAGCAGCCGACTAGCGGGAGATGCTCCCAACGAGCAGTACTTC. It specifies CASSRLAGDAPNEQYF.